A selection of T cell receptor beta chains follows, all from one sample in a study of radiotherapy plus CTLA-4 blockade in lung cancer. Measured with immunoSEQ multiplex PCR; TCRdb has only the in-frame clones, and not every one. The sample lists over 60,000 clones, roughly 84% occurring once. The source material was peripheral blood, sampled from a patient treated with radiotherapy plus ipilimumab. The receptors were gathered from a human donor with non-small cell lung cancer that progressed on radiotherapy plus ipilimumab. CDR3s include the opening cysteine and the closing phenylalanine or tryptophan.

CDR3 protein: CASSFLSEQYF
V gene: TRBV5-6

CDR3 protein: CASSSPVAPWGYTF
V gene: TRBV28

CDR3 protein: CSALDYYEQYF
V gene: TRBV20-1

CDR3 protein: CASSRAVQETQYF
V gene: TRBV5-4

CDR3 protein: CALGGAGSYRETQYF
V gene: TRBV30

CDR3 protein: CASSYESDYGYTF
V gene: TRBV6-6

CDR3 protein: CASSAQGTYNEQFF
V gene: TRBV2

CDR3 protein: CASRTIAEAFF
V gene: TRBV28

CDR3 protein: CASSQGTGVNTEAFF
V gene: TRBV4-1

CDR3 protein: CASSNRGLEEKLFF
V gene: TRBV28

CDR3 protein: CASSLDLANDEQFF
V gene: TRBV5-6

CDR3 protein: CASAPGTSGNNEQFF
V gene: TRBV5-1

CDR3 protein: CASSVKMGGTSGANVLTF
V gene: TRBV9

CDR3 protein: CASEAGRGAGEAFF
V gene: TRBV5-1

CDR3 protein: CASSLAVGDTQYF
V gene: TRBV11-1

CDR3 protein: CASSIPRVPNTEAFF
V gene: TRBV19

CDR3 protein: CASSLGGIAGSYNEQFF
V gene: TRBV5-1

CDR3 protein: CAWKPQVNTEAFF
V gene: TRBV30

CDR3 protein: CASSYSGREGADTQYF
V gene: TRBV6-6

CDR3 protein: CASSVQTGEAKNIQYF
V gene: TRBV6-1

CDR3 protein: CATYDRGNTNYGYTF
V gene: TRBV19

CDR3 protein: CASSMSPGALQETQYF
V gene: TRBV19

CDR3 protein: CASSGGQGGKTQYF
V gene: TRBV19

CDR3 protein: CASSLNWGEQYF
V gene: TRBV5-1

CDR3 protein: CASSSQGRVNTEAFF
V gene: TRBV19

CDR3 protein: CASSEERAFYEQYF
V gene: TRBV6-1

CDR3 protein: CASGPGGAINGYTF
V gene: TRBV27

CDR3 protein: CASSEVQVDNEQFF
V gene: TRBV6-1

CDR3 protein: CASSWGQIQETQYF
V gene: TRBV5-6

CDR3 protein: CASHMSGELFF
V gene: TRBV6-5

CDR3 protein: CASGFNTGGAGDTQYF
V gene: TRBV12-5

CDR3 protein: CSAGRETEAFF
V gene: TRBV20-1

CDR3 protein: CASSLMPRVRETQYF
V gene: TRBV28

CDR3 protein: CSVEGGGLETQYF
V gene: TRBV29-1

CDR3 protein: CASSGDSQSQPQHF
V gene: TRBV18

CDR3 protein: CASSFLLAGGEQFF
V gene: TRBV11-2

CDR3 protein: CASSSGQGVETQYF
V gene: TRBV5-1

CDR3 protein: CASTRARRASGDTGELFF
V gene: TRBV2

CDR3 protein: CACSHGTQSYNEQFF
V gene: TRBV30

CDR3 protein: CAWRSPRFGGAKNIQYF
V gene: TRBV30

CDR3 protein: CSGGDPTSSGNTIYF
V gene: TRBV29-1

CDR3 protein: CASSSVAGGQDTQYF
V gene: TRBV27

CDR3 protein: CASSPGQGLTYEQYF
V gene: TRBV7-3

CDR3 protein: CARGGVSGYTF
V gene: TRBV2

CDR3 protein: CASRGLAGVQRGYEQYF
V gene: TRBV2

CDR3 protein: CSASSRSPQETQYF
V gene: TRBV29-1

CDR3 protein: CASSPTGSNEKLFF
V gene: TRBV6-5

CDR3 protein: CASKPGQGSYEQYF
V gene: TRBV6-5

CDR3 protein: CASSQGPNNEQFF
V gene: TRBV5-4

CDR3 protein: CASSQRPGTQETQYF
V gene: TRBV7-9

CDR3 protein: CASSLDAAGNTEAFF
V gene: TRBV5-1

CDR3 protein: CASSLTEGSEAFF
V gene: TRBV7-3

CDR3 protein: CASSEGPRSYQPQHF
V gene: TRBV6-1

CDR3 protein: CASSLGQAGQTQYF
V gene: TRBV5-4

CDR3 protein: CAISGTSGRGTGELFF
V gene: TRBV10-3

CDR3 protein: CASSLGGSYNEQFF
V gene: TRBV5-1

CDR3 protein: CASSERLVETGELFF
V gene: TRBV6-5

CDR3 protein: CASSSGPTDTQYF
V gene: TRBV6-4

CDR3 protein: CASSLVRGTGELFF
V gene: TRBV11-2